This T cell receptor (beta chain) was recorded in a study of T cells in Graves' hyperthyroidism and ophthalmopathy. This CDR3 contains 16 residues. Germline lookup yields CDR1 MNHNS and CDR2 SASEGT. Trimming stripped 5 bases from V and 2 bases from J, with 16 bases between. Researchers amplified the TCR beta CDR3 regions from RNA transcripts. Primed by the HTBI set, a first-round RT-PCR was run on the TCR CDR3. MiXCR, run by TCRdb on the multiplex PCR reads, gives a single entry per CDR3 protein. Altogether over 550,000 distinct CDR3 sequences are present, around 15% being singletons, with the ten largest covering 15% to 20%.

The rearrangement uses TRBV6-1 and TRBJ1-5, with D tentatively TRBD1 (6 bases). The source material was blood. The sequence was collected from a woman aged 18-30 years with Graves' hyperthyroidism. This CDR3 reads CASSTGGAFGNQPQHF. The CDR3 bases are TGTGCCAGCAGTACGGGGGGGGCGTTCGGCAATCAGCCCCAGCATTTT.